This is a list of T cell receptor beta chains from one sample in a study of blood T cell repertoires in COVID-19. Here immunoSEQ multiplex PCR was the method, and the copy in TCRdb shows in-frame clones only, minus some. The top ten clones hold approximately 3% of a sample with about 380,000 clones, more than 85% of them seen once. The sequenced sample consisted of PBMCs or T cells enriched from blood (not recorded which). The receptor source for this set is a woman younger than 45 who had recovered from COVID-19. CDR3s include the opening cysteine and the closing phenylalanine or tryptophan. D genes are given only for firm matches. Clone size is given for some rows only: seen once, a few or many times, or a class if the clone is expanded.

d_gene	len	v_gene	abundance	j_gene	CDR3aa	CDR3nt
-	14	TRBV10-3	-	TRBJ2-7	CAIREAGDRYEQYF	TGTGCCATCAGGGAAGCGGGTGACCGGTACGAGCAGTACTTC
-	12	TRBV12-3/TRBV12-4	-	TRBJ2-7	CASSWGVYEQYF	TGTGCCAGCAGTTGGGGGGTCTACGAGCAGTACTTC
-	15	TRBV7-8	-	TRBJ1-5	CASSPGRPVNQPQHF	TGTGCCAGCAGTCCTGGGCGACCGGTAAATCAGCCCCAGCATTTT
TRBD1	16	TRBV5-5	once	TRBJ1-2	CASSPFPRGPNYGYTF	TGTGCCAGCAGCCCATTCCCGAGGGGGCCTAACTATGGCTACACCTTC
-	13	TRBV2	-	TRBJ1-5	CASKTASNQPQHF	TGTGCCAGCAAGACAGCTAGTAATCAGCCCCAGCATTTT
-	15	TRBV6-5	-	TRBJ2-6	CASSRTVTGANVLTF	TGTGCCAGCAGCCGAACGGTTACTGGGGCCAACGTCCTGACTTTC
-	13	TRBV7-2	-	TRBJ1-1	CASRKDRNTEAFF	TGTGCCAGCAGGAAGGACAGGAACACTGAAGCTTTCTTT
-	15	TRBV28	-	TRBJ1-2	CASTSPSAANYGYTF	TGTGCCAGCACTTCTCCCTCAGCGGCTAACTATGGCTACACCTTC
TRBD1	16	TRBV7-9	-	TRBJ1-1	CASSLEGTGFGNEAFF	TGTGCCAGCAGCTTAGAGGGGACAGGGTTCGGCAATGAAGCTTTCTTT
-	12	TRBV18	-	TRBJ2-7	CASSPGHYEQYF	TGTGCCAGCTCACCGGGACACTACGAGCAGTACTTC
-	19	TRBV9	-	TRBJ1-6	CASNNPSGGTNGGNSPLHF	TGTGCCAGCAACAATCCAAGCGGAGGGACTAACGGGGGTAATTCACCCCTCCACTTT
-	13	TRBV2	-	TRBJ1-4	CASGRTLAEKLFF	TGTGCCAGCGGAAGGACACTGGCTGAAAAACTGTTTTTT
TRBD2	16	TRBV7-9	-	TRBJ2-2	CASSLPGTSEVGELFF	TGTGCCAGCAGCCTCCCTGGGACTAGCGAGGTCGGGGAGCTGTTTTTT
-	13	TRBV28	few	TRBJ2-7	CASRAMGAHEQYF	TGTGCCAGCAGGGCCATGGGGGCCCACGAGCAGTACTTC
-	15	TRBV18	-	TRBJ2-2	CASSPRTANTGELFF	TGTGCCAGCTCACCACGGACAGCGAACACCGGGGAGCTGTTTTTT
TRBD1	15	TRBV19	-	TRBJ2-1	CASSIAVQGTDEQFF	TGTGCCAGTAGTATAGCTGTACAGGGGACCGATGAGCAGTTCTTC
TRBD2	14	TRBV2	-	TRBJ2-1	CASLWTSGVNEQFF	TGTGCCAGCCTTTGGACCAGCGGGGTCAATGAGCAGTTCTTC
TRBD1	15	TRBV5-1	-	TRBJ2-2	CASSSRDSYTGELFF	TGCGCCAGCAGCTCCCGGGACAGCTACACCGGGGAGCTGTTTTTT
TRBD1	13	TRBV2	few	TRBJ2-7	CASSGGQGSEQYF	TGTGCCAGCAGTGGGGGACAGGGGAGCGAGCAGTACTTC
-	16	TRBV4-2	-	TRBJ2-7	CASSQDRGKGSYEQYF	TGTGCCAGCAGCCAAGATAGAGGGAAGGGCTCCTACGAGCAGTACTTC
TRBD1	12	TRBV10-3	-	TRBJ1-1	CAISDRGVEAFF	TGTGCCATCAGTGACAGGGGGGTTGAAGCTTTCTTT
TRBD1	15	TRBV28	few	TRBJ2-7	CASSFGGTGNYEQYF	TGTGCCAGCAGTTTCGGCGGGACAGGAAACTACGAGCAGTACTTC
TRBD1	15	TRBV5-1	-	TRBJ2-2	CASSLDRVGTGELFF	TGCGCCAGCAGCCTGGACAGGGTCGGCACCGGGGAGCTGTTTTTT
-	16	TRBV9	-	TRBJ1-3	CASSVVWGGAGNTIYF	TGTGCCAGCAGCGTAGTATGGGGCGGTGCTGGAAACACCATATATTTT
TRBD1	17	TRBV5-1	-	TRBJ1-2	CASSPKTGGAGDYGYTF	TGCGCCAGCAGCCCCAAAACAGGGGGCGCGGGTGACTATGGCTACACCTTC
TRBD2	21	TRBV2	-	TRBJ2-7	CASLKGQGMKLAGGNAYEQYF	TGTGCCAGTCTGAAGGGACAGGGTATGAAGCTAGCGGGAGGTAACGCCTACGAGCAGTACTTC
-	16	TRBV19	-	TRBJ1-5	CASSIDLVEVLWPQHF	TGTGCCAGTAGTATAGATCTGGTGGAGGTTTTATGGCCCCAGCATTTT
-	13	TRBV15	-	TRBJ2-5	CATRRGLGETQYF	TGTGCCACCAGGAGGGGGTTGGGAGAGACCCAGTACTTC
-	15	TRBV15	-	TRBJ1-5	CATSRDWTPNQPQHF	TGTGCCACCAGCAGAGATTGGACACCAAATCAGCCCCAGCATTTT
TRBD1	14	TRBV6-5	-	TRBJ1-1	CASRPRQGITEAFF	TGTGCCAGCAGACCCAGACAGGGGATCACTGAAGCTTTCTTT
-	16	TRBV7-9	-	TRBJ1-1	CASSSRGGSMNTEAFF	TGTGCCAGCAGCTCCCGGGGGGGCAGTATGAACACTGAAGCTTTCTTT